Here is one T cell receptor beta chain with its context. What antigen it recognizes has not been identified. Per-base qualities were not stored, and no clone one base away is much larger. Using the deep immunoSEQ assay, multiplex PCR amplified TCR CDR3 regions from genomic DNA. Extracted genomic DNA from each cell subset was distributed evenly across all wells of several immunoSEQ 96-well plates, and each plate was treated as a replicate. Each replicate PCR for sorted subsets received about 180 ng genomic DNA, equal to 30,000 or so T cell genomes. Purified libraries were quantified with a Qubit 3.0 fluorometer, sized on a Bioanalyzer 2100, and re-quantified with the KAPA Library Quantification kit. A separate single-read 150-cycle Illumina NextSeq 550 flow cell was used to sequence each immunoSEQ 96-well plate. Turning to the authors' computational methods: Because only junctional sequences without quality scores were contained in the immunoSEQ output, filtering matching that applied to full-length reads could not be performed. To assign V/J genes and CDR3, sequences were annotated against IMGT germline references using PyIR, a Python wrapper for IgBLAST v1.9. Reads with weak V/J assignments (E-value above 1e-6), missing CDR3, stop codons, out-of-frame junctions, or ambiguous translated residues were removed. A V3J clonotype was defined by an identical inferred V gene, J gene, and CDR3 amino acid sequence. The percentage overlap between two repertoires was calculated by dividing the number of shared unique clonotypes by the size of the smaller repertoire. Repertoire richness was assessed with RTK rarefaction, the Chao1 estimator, and Recon v2.1 estimates of unobserved clonotypes. OLGA was used to compute generation probabilities for all TCRbeta clonotypes that the gDNA method yielded from a handful of donors. TCRdb mirrors the immuneACCESS table, restricted to in-frame sequences. Some clones are absent from its copies; in checked studies, under half trace to an unresolved V gene, and the reason for the others is unknown. V and J calls and clone size are given by that table; D and trimming were obtained from the DNA. For this sample there are some 2.1 million clones; approximately 94% appear just once. The ten top clones hold about 1.1% of the sample.

These data originate in a study of shared clonotypes between healthy human individuals (dated by TCRdb to 2020 to 2022). Background on the whole study: Two women and a few men aged 18 to 49 years were included in the cohort. For each donor, CD4 naive and CD4 memory were each run on three plates, CD8 naive on two plates, and CD8 memory on one plate. The study deeply sequenced blood TCR repertoires of about five healthy adults to estimate repertoire size and the extent of clonotype sharing between individuals. Different laboratories and diverse techniques were used to prepare libraries and sequence TCR repertoires, to increase sequencing depth and limit assay-specific biases. Between about 0.94 and 8.9 billion PBMCs per donor were obtained by leukapheresis.

The V end gives up 7 bases and the J end 3 bases, leaving 8 bases in the junction not matched to a gene. The CDR3 covers 13 residues, taking in both the cysteine and the phenylalanine. The sequence is cut down to CDR3 DNA, 39 bases in frame from base 1. Reading the germline V gene gives CDR1 SQVTM and CDR2 ANQGSEA. Paper-wide results and their limitations: Clonotypes shared by all four sorted-subset donors showed higher generation probabilities than non-shared clonotypes. Based on pairwise subsampling, the degree of clonotype sharing among donors was expected to be affected by sequencing depth. Even with the large sequencing depth, rarefaction of the sorted-subset datasets indicated that sequencing was incomplete. Sharing across a handful of donors was observed for approximately 5% of naive CD4, less than 4% of naive CD8, 2.3% of memory CD4, and roughly 0.4% of memory CD8 clonotypes. Sampling was restricted to blood, and TCR repertoires in tissues likely differ from the TCR repertoires found in blood. Larger estimated clonotype richness was generally found for naive subsets than for memory subsets. The genetic and exposure-history diversity represented was limited by the small number of donors.

CD8 naive samples were obtained by positive selection for CCR7 among CD45RO-negative cells, yielding a CD45RA+CCR7+ population from which TemRA cells were excluded. Donors were healthy HIV-negative adults with no recently reported acute infections or vaccinations. Every donor was a Caucasian adult living in Nashville, Tennessee, USA. After blood collection by leukapheresis, PBMCs were isolated using Ficoll-Histopaque density gradient centrifugation and then cryopreserved in the vapor phase of liquid nitrogen. Analytical flow cytometry was used to check the purity and quantity of every magnetically sorted T cell population. From each sorted fraction, genomic DNA was isolated and quantified by UV absorbance on a Nanodrop 2000c.

The rearrangement combines TRBV29-1 with TRBJ2-7; 8 central bases correspond to TRBD1. Sequenced sample: naive CD8+ T cells sorted from blood. Read against the paper, the sample's cell subset or site label means: CD45RA+CCR7+. This TCR was sampled from a young man in good health. The DNA reads as follows: TGCAGCGCCCAGGACAGGGACAGCTACGAGCAGTACTTC. Its protein product is CSAQDRDSYEQYF.